Below are 18 T cell receptor beta chains sequenced from a single sample in a study of blood T cell repertoires in COVID-19. Measured with immunoSEQ multiplex PCR; TCRdb has only the in-frame clones, and not every one. This table has 200,000 to 250,000 clones, about 85% appearing once. Material: PBMCs or T cells enriched from blood (not recorded which). These receptors were collected from a woman under 40 who had recovered from COVID-19.

The V gene is TRBV19, the J gene TRBJ1-6; D not resolved. The ends were cut back, 7 bases at V and 6 bases at J, with 13 bases in the middle. CDR1 is LNHDA, CDR2 SQIVND, per germline (reference sequence). The CDR3 covers 14 residues. For the CDR3, the DNA is TGTGCCAGTAAAGTCATCTCGGGTAATTCACCCCTCCACTTT. Its translation: CASKVISGNSPLHF.

The chain uses TRBV19 and TRBJ2-7, with 7 bases that match TRBD1. The CDR3 loop spans 14 amino acids. Losses at the gene ends were 4 bases for V and 2 bases for J; bases not matched to a gene: 5. Germline V gives CDR1 LNHDA, CDR2 SQIVND (reference sequence). The CDR3 DNA reads TGTGCCAGTAGTAACCGGGACAGCACCTACGAGCAGTACTTC. Encoded protein: CASSNRDSTYEQYF.

This chain uses TRBV2 with TRBJ2-2; 8 nucleotides line up with TRBD2. The CDR3 contains 14 residues. With 9 bases clipped from V and 5 bases from J, the junction kept 8 bases outside the gene matches. CDR1 is SNHLY, CDR2 FYNNEI, per germline. CDR3 nucleotides: TGTGCCAGAGAACGGGGGGGTTGGACCGGGGAGCTGTTTTTT. It translates to CARERGGWTGELFF. The full variable domain, its missing parts supplied by reference TRBV2 and TRBJ2-2, is EPEVTQTPSHQVTQMGQEVILRCVPISNHLYFYWYRQILGQKVEFLVSFYNNEISEKSEIFDDQFSVERPDGSNFTLKIRSTKLEDSAMYFCARERGGWTGELFFGEGSRLTVL.

The rearrangement joins TRBV2 to TRBJ1-1; no reliable D call. In germline, CDR1 is SNHLY, CDR2 FYNNEI. Trimming removed 7 bases at V and 7 bases at J, with 16 bases between. There are 13 residues in the CDR3. The CDR3 loop is CASKEREPLEAFF. In DNA form, the CDR3 reads TGTGCCAGCAAGGAGCGGGAGCCCCTTGAAGCTTTCTTT.

V gene TRBV19 combines with J gene TRBJ1-1; D is uncertain. Trimming removed 5 bases at V and 3 bases at J, with 10 bases between. CDR1 LNHDA and CDR2 SQIVND come from the germline V gene (reference sequence). There are 13 residues in the CDR3. The CDR3 DNA sequence: TGTGCCAGTAGTTGGTCCGGGGACACTGAAGCTTTCTTT. It codes for CASSWSGDTEAFF.

The genes are TRBV5-1 and TRBJ2-3; TRBD1 agrees at 12 bases. The CDR3 covers 16 residues. Germline-derived CDR1 and CDR2 are SGHRS and YFSETQ. Trimming at V came to 3 bases and at J to 3 bases, leaving 5 bases not matched to a gene. The CDR3 is CASSSMGQGATDTQYF. The CDR3 DNA reads as TGCGCCAGCAGCTCGATGGGACAGGGGGCAACAGATACGCAGTATTTT.

This rearrangement joins TRBV3-1 (or the pseudogene TRBV3-2) to TRBJ1-1; TRBD1 agrees at 7 bases. Germline loops: CDR1 LGHDT, CDR2 YNNKEL (reference sequence). The CDR3 loop spans 13 amino acids. The trim removed 3 bases at V and 11 bases at J, leaving 9 bases unmatched. CDR3 protein: CASSHTRGSRAFF. For the CDR3, the DNA is TGTGCCAGCAGCCACACCAGGGGGTCTCGCGCTTTCTTT.

This clone has just a few counts. The gene calls are TRBV3-1 (or the pseudogene TRBV3-2) and TRBJ1-4; 9 positions agree with TRBD1. Germline CDR1 and CDR2: LGHDT and YNNKEL (reference sequence). The CDR3 has 15 amino acids. V lost 3 bases, J lost 6 bases, and 5 bases stayed unmatched. CDR3 in amino acids: CASSHWTGEYEKLFF. CDR3 bases: TGTGCCAGCAGCCACTGGACAGGGGAATATGAAAAACTGTTTTTT.

J is TRBJ1-1 and V is TRBV4-2; D might be TRBD1 (5 bases). Trimming cost V 4 bases and J 6 bases, with 12 bases left between them. CDR1 is LGHNA and CDR2 is YNFKEQ in the germline V gene. CDR3 length equals 13 residues. CDR3 loop: CASSPPGQPEAFF. The CDR3 region has the DNA TGTGCCAGCAGCCCCCCAGGGCAGCCTGAAGCTTTCTTT.

V usage is TRBV6-5 and J usage is TRBJ1-2, with D maybe TRBD1 (6 bases). The V gene lost 1 base and the J gene lost 8 bases, with 11 bases spanning the gap. The V gene's germline CDR1 is MNHEY and CDR2 SVGAGI. The CDR3 runs to 13 residues. CDR3 DNA sequence: TGTGCCAGCAGTTACTTAACAGGGTACGGCTACACCTTC. Protein product: CASSYLTGYGYTF.

V is TRBV25-1 and J is TRBJ1-1; D may be TRBD1 (5 bases). Germline CDR1 and CDR2: MGHDK and SYGVNS. Trimming shortened V by 2 bases and J by 5 bases, and 12 bases separated the two germline ends. There are 14 residues in the CDR3. For the CDR3, the DNA is TGTGCCAGCAGTGAACAGTCCCAGGGTACTGAAGCTTTCTTT. It yields the protein CASSEQSQGTEAFF.

V usage is TRBV29-1 and J usage is TRBJ1-2; no firm D call. The V end lost 4 bases, the J end lost 5 bases, and 14 bases lay between the germline ends. The CDR3 length is 13 residues. Germline V gene sequence: CDR1 SQVTM, CDR2 ANQGSEA. The CDR3 sequence: CSVATLQRYGYTF. The DNA of the CDR3 is TGCAGCGTTGCGACGCTACAGAGATATGGCTACACCTTC.

The CDR3 region is CASSPSGGARNEQFF. DNA for the CDR3: TGTGCCAGCTCACCAAGCGGGGGGGCTAGGAATGAGCAGTTCTTC. The chain links TRBV18 to TRBJ2-1, with 10 bases identical to TRBD2. Germline CDR1 KGHSH, CDR2 LQKENI. This CDR3 has 15 amino acids. The ends lost 2 bases at V and 7 bases at J; junction bases unmatched: 5.

The V and J genes are TRBV27 and TRBJ2-7, with TRBD1 identical over 9 bases. Trimming removed 0 bases from V and 7 bases from J; junction bases left unmatched: 7. The CDR3 contains 15 residues. The germline V gene encodes CDR1 MNHEY and CDR2 SMNVEV (reference sequence). CDR3 residues: CASSLSGTGFWEQYF. The CDR3 DNA sequence: TGTGCCAGCAGTTTATCCGGGACAGGGTTTTGGGAGCAGTACTTC.

A few counts support this clone. One junction end does not reproduce the germline sequence, and a read error may be involved. This chain connects TRBV6-1 to TRBJ1-1, with D unresolved. This CDR3 has 13 amino acids. CDR1 and CDR2 from the germline V gene are MNHNS and SASEGT. The CDR3 loop is CASSEVRRTSGGF. The CDR3 nucleotides are TGTGCCAGCAGTGAAGTTCGGCGGACCTCCGGAGGTTTT.

The V and J genes are TRBV7-9 and TRBJ2-2, with no clear D. The V and J ends lost 2 bases and 8 bases respectively, with 3 bases between them. Looked up from germline, CDR1 is SEHNR and CDR2 is FQNEAQ (reference sequence). This CDR3 is built from 11 residues. The CDR3 bases are TGTGCCAGCAGCTTAACTGGGGAGCTGTTTTTT. Residues: CASSLTGELFF.

The genes are TRBV19 and TRBJ1-1; the match to TRBD1 covers 10 bases. The CDR3 extends over 17 amino acids. The germline CDR1 and CDR2 sequences are LNHDA and SQIVND (reference sequence). Trimming took 5 bases from V and 1 from J; bases not matched to a gene: 10. The CDR3: CASSSGTGVGTNTEAFF. Written as DNA, the CDR3 is TGTGCCAGTAGTTCCGGGACAGGGGTAGGGACGAACACTGAAGCTTTCTTT.

The chain joins TRBV5-6 to TRBJ1-2; TRBD1 is a possible D gene (6 bases). Germline lookup yields CDR1 SGHDT and CDR2 YYEEEE. This CDR3 is built from 12 residues. Between the trimmed V and J ends, which lost 4 bases and 9 bases, there was a span of 13 bases. The CDR3 spells CASSNQGNSYTF. The CDR3 coding sequence is TGTGCCAGCAGCAATCAGGGGAACAGCTACACCTTC.